The rows below give T cell receptor beta chains drawn from one sample of a study of blood T cell repertoires in COVID-19. Generated by immunoSEQ multiplex PCR, the TCRdb table keeps only in-frame clones and is missing some. Found here are more than 80,000 clones, roughly 85% of them singletons; the top ten hold less than 20%. The source material was peripheral blood. The receptors originated from a human donor in a cohort sampled during active COVID-19. Both conserved end residues are part of each CDR3. The D gene is left open where the match is weak. Expanded clones get a size class; other rows say once, few or many, or leave the size out.

clone size: .
V gene: TRBV4-1
J gene: TRBJ2-3
D gene: TRBD2
CDR3 protein: CASTTRAGVPGDTQYF
CDR3 DNA: TGCGCCAGCACCACAAGGGCGGGAGTCCCGGGGGATACGCAGTATTTT

clone size: .
V gene: TRBV3-1/TRBV3-2
J gene: TRBJ2-7
D gene: TRBD2
CDR3 protein: CASSQRSGRASYEQYF
CDR3 DNA: TGTGCCAGCAGCCAGAGAAGCGGGAGGGCCTCCTACGAGCAGTACTTC

clone size: .
V gene: TRBV9
J gene: TRBJ2-1
D gene: TRBD1
CDR3 protein: CASSVEDRGNEQFF
CDR3 DNA: TGTGCCAGCAGCGTAGAAGACAGGGGCAATGAGCAGTTCTTC

clone size: once
V gene: TRBV5-1
J gene: TRBJ1-5
D gene: TRBD1
CDR3 protein: CASRAGGDNQPQHF
CDR3 DNA: TGCGCCAGCAGGGCAGGGGGCGACAATCAGCCCCAGCATTTT

clone size: .
V gene: TRBV27
J gene: TRBJ2-5
D gene: .
CDR3 protein: CASSRTGRQASQETQYF
CDR3 DNA: TGTGCCAGCAGTCGGACGGGTCGACAGGCATCCCAAGAGACCCAGTACTTC

clone size: .
V gene: TRBV2
J gene: TRBJ1-1
D gene: TRBD1
CDR3 protein: CASRRGTENTEAFF
CDR3 DNA: TGTGCCAGCAGAAGAGGGACAGAGAACACTGAAGCTTTCTTT

clone size: .
V gene: TRBV13
J gene: TRBJ2-7
D gene: .
CDR3 protein: CASSPLGSYEQYF
CDR3 DNA: TGTGCCAGCAGCCCACTCGGGAGTTACGAGCAGTACTTC

clone size: .
V gene: TRBV19
J gene: TRBJ1-6
D gene: TRBD1
CDR3 protein: CASSAGTENSPLHF
CDR3 DNA: TGTGCCAGTAGTGCCGGGACAGAGAATTCACCCCTCCACTTT

clone size: .
V gene: TRBV6-2/TRBV6-3
J gene: TRBJ2-5
D gene: .
CDR3 protein: CASSYPSETQYF
CDR3 DNA: TGTGCCAGCAGTTATCCGTCCGAGACCCAGTACTTC

clone size: .
V gene: TRBV9
J gene: TRBJ2-7
D gene: TRBD1
CDR3 protein: CASSVGAGGPYEQYF
CDR3 DNA: TGTGCCAGCAGCGTAGGAGCAGGGGGACCCTACGAGCAGTACTTC

clone size: few
V gene: TRBV5-1
J gene: TRBJ1-3
D gene: .
CDR3 protein: CASSLGESGNTIYF
CDR3 DNA: TGCGCCAGCAGCTTGGGGGAGTCTGGAAACACCATATATTTT

clone size: .
V gene: TRBV5-3
J gene: TRBJ2-6
D gene: .
CDR3 protein: CARAPPQELSGANVLTF
CDR3 DNA: TGTGCCAGGGCCCCTCCACAGGAACTCTCTGGGGCCAACGTCCTGACTTTC

clone size: .
V gene: TRBV18
J gene: TRBJ2-2
D gene: TRBD2
CDR3 protein: CASSPPGLAGGDTGELFF
CDR3 DNA: TGTGCCAGCTCACCACCGGGACTAGCGGGAGGGGACACCGGGGAGCTGTTTTTT

clone size: .
V gene: TRBV18
J gene: TRBJ2-5
D gene: .
CDR3 protein: CASSPPSGETQYF
CDR3 DNA: TGTGCCAGCTCACCCCCCTCGGGGGAGACCCAGTACTTC

clone size: once
V gene: TRBV9
J gene: TRBJ2-2
D gene: TRBD1
CDR3 protein: CASSPSTGGWQYRRGELFF
CDR3 DNA: TGTGCCAGCAGCCCATCGACAGGGGGCTGGCAATACCGTCGCGGGGAGCTGTTTTTT

clone size: .
V gene: TRBV24-1
J gene: TRBJ1-6
D gene: .
CDR3 protein: CAIRGTSKPISPLHF
CDR3 DNA: TGTGCCATTAGGGGCACGTCGAAACCTATCTCACCCCTCCACTTT

clone size: few
V gene: TRBV11-2
J gene: TRBJ2-5
D gene: .
CDR3 protein: CASSRPGRAGKTQYF
CDR3 DNA: TGTGCCAGCAGCCGCCCTGGGCGGGCAGGCAAGACCCAGTACTTC

clone size: .
V gene: TRBV4-1
J gene: TRBJ2-3
D gene: .
CDR3 protein: CASSQGIGGTDTQYF
CDR3 DNA: TGCGCCAGCAGCCAAGGAATCGGTGGCACAGATACGCAGTATTTT

clone size: .
V gene: TRBV5-1
J gene: TRBJ2-1
D gene: TRBD2
CDR3 protein: CASSPNGGRAPNNEQFF
CDR3 DNA: TGCGCCAGCAGCCCGAATGGCGGGAGGGCCCCCAACAATGAGCAGTTCTTC

clone size: .
V gene: TRBV29-1
J gene: TRBJ2-7
D gene: TRBD2
CDR3 protein: CSVDIAGLAEQYF
CDR3 DNA: TGCAGCGTTGATATCGCGGGACTAGCGGAGCAGTACTTC

clone size: .
V gene: TRBV28
J gene: TRBJ2-1
D gene: TRBD2
CDR3 protein: CASSFVSGSGNEQFF
CDR3 DNA: TGTGCCAGCAGTTTTGTTAGCGGGAGCGGTAATGAGCAGTTCTTC

clone size: .
V gene: TRBV6-1
J gene: TRBJ2-2
D gene: TRBD2
CDR3 protein: CASSEVGGTANTGELFF
CDR3 DNA: TGTGCCAGCAGTGAAGTGGGGGGGACTGCGAACACCGGGGAGCTGTTTTTT

clone size: .
V gene: TRBV6-5
J gene: TRBJ1-2
D gene: TRBD1
CDR3 protein: CASIPGTGNYGYTF
CDR3 DNA: TGTGCCAGCATTCCCGGGACAGGAAACTATGGCTACACCTTC

clone size: .
V gene: TRBV7-8
J gene: TRBJ2-4
D gene: .
CDR3 protein: CASSLGQLRDIQYF
CDR3 DNA: TGTGCCAGCAGCCTCGGACAGCTTCGTGACATTCAGTACTTC

clone size: .
V gene: TRBV5-6
J gene: TRBJ2-7
D gene: .
CDR3 protein: CASNFRRGPSYEQYF
CDR3 DNA: TGTGCCAGCAACTTCAGGAGGGGTCCCTCCTACGAGCAGTACTTC

clone size: .
V gene: TRBV19
J gene: TRBJ2-1
D gene: TRBD1
CDR3 protein: CASSRSRQGPYNEQFF
CDR3 DNA: TGTGCCAGTAGTAGAAGCCGACAGGGCCCCTACAATGAGCAGTTCTTC

clone size: .
V gene: TRBV2
J gene: TRBJ1-2
D gene: .
CDR3 protein: CACTLGATYGYTF
CDR3 DNA: TGTGCCTGCACCTTGGGAGCAACTTATGGCTACACCTTC

clone size: .
V gene: TRBV5-1
J gene: TRBJ2-3
D gene: .
CDR3 protein: CASSLGFVSTDTQYF
CDR3 DNA: TGCGCCAGCAGCTTGGGTTTTGTAAGCACAGATACGCAGTATTTT

clone size: .
V gene: TRBV2
J gene: TRBJ1-3
D gene: TRBD1
CDR3 protein: CASRETGIFSIYF
CDR3 DNA: TGTGCCAGCAGAGAGACAGGGATTTTCTCCATATATTTT